Here is one T cell receptor beta chain with its context. These data come from a study of CD8 T cells in Susac syndrome. From germline, CDR1 is MNHEY and CDR2 SMNVEV (reference sequence). This CDR3 has 13 amino acids. Trimming pared 5 bases from V and 4 bases from J, leaving 11 bases between. Reverse transcription used roughly 0.5 to 1 ug RNA and random hexamers. MiXCR, applied by TCRdb to the immunoSEQ multiplex PCR reads, yields one record per CDR3 protein. This table has approximately 260,000 distinct CDR3 sequences, 95% to 97% appearing once. This receptor was obtained from a human donor with Susac syndrome. The sequenced material came from CD4+ T cells from PBMCs. V gene TRBV27 combines with J gene TRBJ1-2; D perhaps matches TRBD1 (6 bases). CDR3 amino acids: CASSLRDTYGYTF. DNA of the CDR3: TGTGCCAGCAGTCTCCGGGACACCTATGGCTACACCTTC.